This entry lists 25 T cell receptor beta chains sequenced from one sample in a study of human T cells and chemical hapten exposure. As for time point: pre-sensitization, week 0. The treatment is: therapeutic diphenylcyclopropenone sensitization with weekly scalp DPC. MiXCR, applied by TCRdb to the RACE reads, yields one record per CDR3 protein. Among roughly 38,000 distinct CDR3 sequences listed, about 7.4% were seen once. Sample: whole blood, taken in connection with sensitization to the hapten diphenylcyclopropenone (DPC). These TCRs come from a woman in her forties or fifties with alopecia areata. Some clones in this sample may be carry-over from other donors' samples.

In this sample, this clonotype turned up many times. The chain uses TRBV12-3 or TRBV12-4 and TRBJ2-1; the match to TRBD1 covers 9 bases. CDR3 length equals 16 residues. Unmatched junction bases numbered 8, after V lost 6 bases and J lost 2 bases. CDR3 loop: CASRRSGQGAYNEQFF. The CDR3 nucleotides read TGTGCCAGCAGACGGTCGGGACAGGGAGCCTACAATGAGCAGTTCTTC.

This clonotype has ten or more counts. The chain joins TRBV12-3 or TRBV12-4 to TRBJ1-6, with a weak D call TRBD1 (5 bases). Deletions cut 7 bases from V and 11 bases from J, with 18 bases between. This CDR3 contains 14 residues. The CDR3 nucleotides read TGTGCCAGCACCTCTGCTCAGGGTTCGCCACCCCTCCACTTT. Its protein product is CASTSAQGSPPLHF.

The rearrangement links TRBV11-2 to TRBJ2-1; 10 bases agree with TRBD2. In germline, CDR1 is SGHAT, CDR2 FQNNGV. The CDR3 contains 13 residues. Trimming at V came to 3 bases and at J to 8 bases, leaving 1 base not matched to a gene. For the CDR3, the DNA is TGTGCCAGCAGCTTTCTAGCGGGAGATGAGCAGTTCTTC. This sequence encodes CASSFLAGDEQFF.

The chain carries TRBV29-1 and TRBJ1-6; TRBD1 matches at 8 bases. V trimming: 5 bases; J trimming: 8 bases; junction bases outside the gene matches: 2. Germline loops: CDR1 SQVTM, CDR2 ANQGSEA. The CDR3 has 12 residues. The CDR3 reads CSVLTGDSPLHF. CDR3 sequence (DNA): TGCAGCGTTCTGACAGGGGATTCACCCCTCCACTTT.

Here the CDR3 DNA reads TGTGCCAGCAGCGTAGGGGCTGGCGGTGTGAACACTGAAGCTTTCTTT. It encodes CASSVGAGGVNTEAFF. The chain couples TRBV9 to TRBJ1-1; D ambiguous. CDR1 and CDR2 from the germline V gene are SGDLS and YYNGEE. This CDR3 comprises 16 residues. V shed 0 bases and J shed 0 bases, with 12 bases lying between them.

Many counts were recorded for this clonotype. V usage is TRBV7-3 and J usage is TRBJ2-2; D gene ambiguous. CDR1 and CDR2 (germline): SGHTA, FQGTGA. V lost 1 base, J lost 5 bases, and 8 bases lay in between. The CDR3 is 14 amino acids. CDR3 in DNA: TGTGCCAGCAGCTTAAAGATGAATACCGGGGAGCTGTTTTTT. This codes for CASSLKMNTGELFF. Full variable domain (outside the CDR3, taken from reference TRBV7-3 and TRBJ2-2): GAGVSQTPSNKVTEKGKYVELRCDPISGHTALYWYRQSLGQGPEFLIYFQGTGAADDSGLPNDRFFAVRPEGSVSTLKIQRTERGDSAVYLCASSLKMNTGELFFGEGSRLTVL.

The table lists this clonotype with many counts. V gene TRBV24-1 combines with J gene TRBJ2-1; 7 nucleotides agree with TRBD2. V gave up 9 bases and J gave up 2 bases; unmatched junction bases: 3. The CDR3 runs 13 residues. Germline lookup yields CDR1 KGHDR and CDR2 SFDVKD. In DNA, the CDR3 is TGTGCCACCCGGGGGGAGGCCTACAATGAGCAGTTCTTC. As protein: CATRGEAYNEQFF.

This clonotype occurred many times. V gene TRBV20-1 combines with J gene TRBJ1-5; D is undetermined. V was pared by 0 bases and J by 7 bases, with 13 bases between. Germline CDR1 reads DFQATT; CDR2 reads SNEGSKA (reference sequence). The CDR3 covers 14 residues. In nucleotides, the CDR3 is TGCAGTGCTAGAGATGGCCGGGCGGCCCAGCCCCAGCATTTT. The encoded protein is CSARDGRAAQPQHF.

The chain recombines TRBV29-1 with TRBJ2-7; the match to TRBD1 covers 7 bases. Germline V lookup: CDR1 SQVTM, CDR2 ANQGSEA. There are 13 residues in the CDR3. J gave up 7 bases and V 6 bases, and 12 bases lay outside the gene matches. This CDR3 reads CSVRTGGRGEQYF. The CDR3 DNA reads as TGCAGCGTCCGGACAGGAGGACGGGGAGAGCAGTACTTC.

This clonotype was seen a handful of times. V and J are TRBV9 and TRBJ2-2; D is undetermined. Trimming removed 4 bases from V and 1 base from J, with 8 bases in between. Germline V lookup: CDR1 SGDLS, CDR2 YYNGEE. The CDR3 is made up of 14 amino acids. CDR3 residues: CASSLVWNTGELFF. The CDR3 nucleotides are TGTGCCAGCAGCCTGGTTTGGAACACCGGGGAGCTGTTTTTT.

This clonotype was detected ten times or more. The rearrangement uses TRBV19 and TRBJ1-5; weak D call: TRBD1 (5 bases). The germline CDR1 and CDR2 sequences are LNHDA and SQIVND (reference sequence). The length of the CDR3 is 14 residues. V was pared by 8 bases and J by 3 bases, with 14 bases between. The CDR3 sequence: CASDTGLTNQPQHF. The CDR3 region has the DNA TGTGCCAGTGATACGGGACTGACCAATCAGCCCCAGCATTTT.

Ten or more counts support this clonotype. This chain joins TRBV14 and TRBJ1-1; a weak D match, TRBD1 (5 bases). CDR3 length equals 17 residues. With 1 base removed from V and 3 bases from J, the gap between germline ends came to 18 bases. Germline values: CDR1 SGHDN, CDR2 FVKESK. The CDR3 reads CASSQVNFWDVHTEAFF. The CDR3 bases are TGTGCCAGCAGCCAAGTTAACTTCTGGGACGTCCACACTGAAGCTTTCTTT.

This clonotype was detected ten times or more. J is TRBJ2-1 and V is TRBV11-2; tentatively, D is TRBD2 (5 bases). V lost 7 bases to trimming and J lost 0 bases, with 13 bases between them. Germline-derived CDR1 and CDR2 are SGHAT and FQNNGV. The CDR3 is 15 amino acids. Here the CDR3 reads CASTREGRSYNEQFF. As DNA, the CDR3 is TGTGCCAGCACCCGGGAAGGGCGCTCCTACAATGAGCAGTTCTTC. Complete variable domain (other parts from reference TRBV11-2 and TRBJ2-1): EAGVAQSPRYKIIEKRQSVAFWCNPISGHATLYWYQQILGQGPKLLIQFQNNGVVDDSQLPKDRFSAERLKGVDSTLKIQPAKLEDSAVYLCASTREGRSYNEQFFGPGTRLTVL.

The gene calls are TRBV6-5 and TRBJ1-1; 7 bases are shared with TRBD1. Germline CDR1 MNHEY, CDR2 SVGAGI. J gave up 3 bases and V 0 bases, and 4 bases lay outside the gene matches. This CDR3 contains 15 residues. The CDR3 coding sequence is TGTGCCAGCAGTTACTCTCAGGGGGGCTACACTGAAGCTTTCTTT. It translates to CASSYSQGGYTEAFF.

This clonotype has a count of ten or more. This chain links TRBV3-1 with TRBJ1-4; D is ambiguous. Trimming shortened V by 1 base and J by 0 bases, and 3 bases separated the two germline ends. Germline lookup yields CDR1 LGHDT and CDR2 YNNKEL (reference sequence). The CDR3 runs to 14 residues. In DNA form, the CDR3 reads TGTGCCAGCAGCCAAGTGGCAACTAATGAAAAACTGTTTTTT. It translates to CASSQVATNEKLFF.

Ten or more counts support this clonotype. This sequence joins TRBV12-3 or TRBV12-4 and TRBJ2-5; 9 bases match TRBD1. The CDR3 runs 16 residues. After removal of 1 base from V and 3 bases from J, the junction contained 6 bases not matched to a gene. The CDR3 reads CASSLGTGVREETQYF. For the CDR3, the DNA is TGTGCCAGCAGTTTAGGGACAGGGGTTCGCGAAGAGACCCAGTACTTC.

This clonotype was recorded a few times. The chain recombines TRBV11-3 with TRBJ2-1; 8 bases fit TRBD2. Germline CDR1 reads SGHNT; CDR2 reads YENEEA. This CDR3 contains 16 residues. J was trimmed by 4 bases and V by 1 base; bases with no gene match: 6. The CDR3: CASSLGAGGSYNEQFF. DNA of the CDR3: TGTGCCAGCAGCTTAGGGGCGGGAGGCTCTTACAATGAGCAGTTCTTC.

This clonotype was recorded many times. The chain's CDR3 is CASSLTPTLNTEAFF. The CDR3 DNA sequence: TGTGCCAGCAGCTTAACTCCTACCCTGAACACTGAAGCTTTCTTT. This chain uses TRBV7-3 with TRBJ1-1; D unclear. Germline-derived CDR1 and CDR2 are SGHTA and FQGTGA. The CDR3 extends over 15 amino acids. V gave up 0 bases and J gave up 0 bases, with 8 bases separating them. Variable domain in full (rest from reference TRBV7-3 and TRBJ1-1): GAGVSQTPSNKVTEKGKYVELRCDPISGHTALYWYRQSLGQGPEFLIYFQGTGAADDSGLPNDRFFAVRPEGSVSTLKIQRTERGDSAVYLCASSLTPTLNTEAFFGQGTRLTVV.

This clonotype was observed a few times. V and J are TRBV18 and TRBJ2-1; no firm D call. This CDR3 contains 14 residues. V was shortened by 3 bases and J by 0 bases, with 6 bases between the two germline ends. Germline CDR1 and CDR2: KGHSH and LQKENI. CDR3 sequence reads: CASSPSSSYNEQFF. The CDR3, as DNA: TGTGCCAGCTCACCGAGTAGCTCCTACAATGAGCAGTTCTTC.

The table lists this clonotype with a few counts. The gene calls are TRBV5-4 and TRBJ2-7; possibly TRBD1 for D (5 bases). Germline V gene data show CDR1 as SGHNT and CDR2 as YYREEE (reference sequence). The CDR3 covers 13 residues. V shed 5 bases and J shed 1 base, with 10 bases lying between them. The CDR3 sequence: CASRPDTSYEQYF. The CDR3 nucleotides read TGTGCCAGCAGACCGGACACGTCCTACGAGCAGTACTTC.

This clonotype occurred many times. This chain links TRBV19 with TRBJ2-1, with D tentatively TRBD1 (5 bases). The CDR3 has 13 amino acids. Germline V lookup: CDR1 LNHDA, CDR2 SQIVND (reference sequence). Between the trimmed V and J ends, which lost 1 base and 9 bases, there was a span of 10 bases. CDR3 nucleotides: TGTGCCAGTAGTATAGTAGGGGTGGCTGAGCAGTTCTTC. Encoded protein: CASSIVGVAEQFF.

The rearrangement joins TRBV24-1 to TRBJ2-3; D call uncertain. The CDR3 is 14 residues long. Germline CDR1 is KGHDR and CDR2 is SFDVKD. V lost 4 bases and J 6 bases, leaving 13 bases between the germline ends. The CDR3 here is CATSDPASLDTQYF. CDR3 sequence (DNA): TGTGCCACCAGTGACCCGGCCTCCTTGGATACGCAGTATTTT.

This clonotype was found many times. The gene calls are TRBV9 and TRBJ2-5, with D possibly matching TRBD2 (5 bases). The CDR3 has 15 residues. Trimming pared 0 bases from V and 5 bases from J, leaving 14 bases between. Per germline, CDR1 SGDLS and CDR2 YYNGEE. In DNA, the CDR3 is TGTGCCAGCAGCGTAGCTTTGGCCGAGCGGGAGACCCAGTACTTC. It encodes CASSVALAERETQYF.

This clonotype was seen ten or more times. The chain carries TRBV4-1 and TRBJ2-7; tentative D call: TRBD2 (5 bases). Per the germline V gene, CDR1 is MGHRA and CDR2 is YSYEKL. The CDR3 has 14 amino acids. V lost 5 bases and J lost 7, with 18 bases in between. The CDR3 DNA follows: TGCGCCAGCAGCACCCGGGAACGGGCCCGGGAGCAGTACTTC. Encoded protein: CASSTRERAREQYF.

The chain employs TRBV14 and TRBJ2-1; 15 bases are shared with TRBD2. CDR3 length: 20 residues. Germline trimming cut 0 bases from V and 7 bases from J; bases unmatched to any gene: 13. Germline V gives CDR1 SGHDN, CDR2 FVKESK. Here the CDR3 reads CASSQDWAGTSGRHPNEQFF. The CDR3 nucleotides read TGTGCCAGCAGCCAAGACTGGGCCGGGACTAGCGGGAGGCACCCGAATGAGCAGTTCTTC.